Each of the 22 T cell receptor beta chains below was sequenced from the same sample in a study of blood T cell repertoires in COVID-19. Using immunoSEQ multiplex PCR, the repertoire was profiled, and TCRdb retains in-frame clones only, with some absent. The table has a few hundred thousand clones, approximately 89% seen once; the top ten hold 6.9%. Sequencing used peripheral blood. The receptors were gathered from a woman in her 30s who had recovered from COVID-19.

This chain joins TRBV5-1 and TRBJ1-1, with 8 nucleotides matching TRBD1. The CDR3 extends over 14 amino acids. Germline V gene sequence: CDR1 SGHRS, CDR2 YFSETQ. Trimming took 4 bases from V and 0 from J; bases not matched to a gene: 2. CDR3 sequence reads: CASSETGVNTEAFF. The CDR3 DNA is TGCGCCAGCAGCGAGACAGGGGTGAACACTGAAGCTTTCTTT.

The rearrangement joins TRBV18 to TRBJ1-3, with D unresolved. The CDR3 consists of 14 residues. Trimming left V 4 bases short and J 0 bases short, with 7 bases between. The V gene's germline CDR1 is KGHSH and CDR2 LQKENI. CDR3 sequence reads: CASSHAGSGNTIYF. The DNA of the CDR3 is TGTGCCAGCTCACATGCGGGCTCTGGAAACACCATATATTTT. Full variable domain (rest looked up from reference TRBV18 and TRBJ1-3): NAGVMQNPRHLVRRRGQEARLRCSPMKGHSHVYWYRQLPEEGLKFMVYLQKENIIDESGMPKERFSAEFPKEGPSILRIQQVVRGDSAAYFCASSHAGSGNTIYFGEGSWLTVV.

The chain recombines TRBV9 with TRBJ2-7; 15 nucleotides align to TRBD2. The CDR3 runs 17 residues. J gave up 0 bases and V 4 bases, and 5 bases lay outside the gene matches. Germline CDR1 SGDLS, CDR2 YYNGEE. CDR3 bases: TGTGCCAGCAGCCCGGGACTAGCGGGGGGCAACTCCTACGAGCAGTACTTC. Amino acids: CASSPGLAGGNSYEQYF.

This chain joins TRBV19 and TRBJ1-1, with TRBD1 identical over 11 bases. Germline lookup yields CDR1 LNHDA and CDR2 SQIVND (reference sequence). This CDR3 is built from 14 residues. After removal of 7 bases from V and 4 bases from J, the junction contained 5 bases not matched to a gene. The CDR3 DNA reads as TGTGCCAGTAACACGGGACAGGGGGTCACTGAAGCTTTCTTT. Its protein is CASNTGQGVTEAFF.

The chain couples TRBV27 to TRBJ2-7; TRBD2 matches 10 bases. The CDR3 is 15 amino acids. Per germline, CDR1 MNHEY and CDR2 SMNVEV (reference sequence). V shed 5 bases, J shed 4 bases, and the junction held 8 bases outside the gene matches. CDR3 sequence reads: CASSPTWTSGYEQYF. CDR3 DNA: TGTGCCAGCAGTCCGACTTGGACTAGCGGTTACGAGCAGTACTTC.

The genes are TRBV3-1 (or the pseudogene TRBV3-2) and TRBJ1-2, with 9 bases lining up with TRBD1. This CDR3 is built from 15 residues. Per the germline V gene, CDR1 is LGHDT and CDR2 is YNNKEL (reference sequence). The V segment lost 8 bases and the J segment 4 bases; nucleotides outside the gene matches: 11. DNA for the CDR3: TGTGCCAGCGAAAAGGGGACAGGGAAAGGCTATGGCTACACCTTC. Its translation is CASEKGTGKGYGYTF.

The chain joins TRBV18 to TRBJ1-1; 7 bases map to TRBD1. Trimming removed 4 bases from V and 6 bases from J; junction bases left unmatched: 8. Germline V CDR1 and CDR2: KGHSH, LQKENI. The CDR3 is made up of 14 amino acids. Here the CDR3 reads CASSLNRGEAEAFF. The CDR3 nucleotides are TGTGCCAGCTCACTAAACAGGGGAGAGGCTGAAGCTTTCTTT.

The rearrangement uses TRBV4-1 and TRBJ2-6, with D possibly TRBD2 on 5 matching bases. CDR1 MGHRA and CDR2 YSYEKL come from the germline V gene. V was cut by 1 base and J by 2 bases, with 15 bases left in between. This CDR3 has 18 residues. DNA of the CDR3: TGCGCCAGCAGCCAAGGGTTGGTAAGAGGGACTGGGGCCAACGTCCTGACTTTC. Amino acid sequence: CASSQGLVRGTGANVLTF.

This chain joins TRBV29-1 and TRBJ2-1; maybe TRBD1 (5 bases). The V end lost 8 bases, the J end lost 0 bases, and 14 bases lay between the germline ends. The CDR3 extends over 14 amino acids. The germline CDR1 and CDR2 sequences are SQVTM and ANQGSEA. The CDR3 is CSYLGPFSYNEQFF. The CDR3 DNA is TGCAGCTATCTGGGGCCGTTCTCCTACAATGAGCAGTTCTTC.

J is TRBJ2-3 and V is TRBV28; TRBD2 aligns across 14 bases. This CDR3 has 17 amino acids. Losses at the gene ends were 5 bases for V and 7 bases for J; bases not matched to a gene: 11. Germline V lookup: CDR1 MDHEN, CDR2 SYDVKM. The CDR3 bases are TGTGCCAGCAGTAGACCTTGGGGACTAGCGGGGGTGAATACGCAGTATTTT. It translates to CASSRPWGLAGVNTQYF.

This chain joins TRBV4-2 and TRBJ2-2, with 11 bases matching TRBD1. CDR1 is LGHNA and CDR2 is YNFKEQ in the germline V gene. Losses at the gene ends were 1 base for V and 4 bases for J; bases not matched to a gene: 5. The CDR3 has 17 residues. The DNA for the CDR3 is TGTGCCAGCAGCCAAGGGACAGGGGGCACAGGCACCGGGGAGCTGTTTTTT. Translating it yields CASSQGTGGTGTGELFF.

This chain joins TRBV3-1 (or the pseudogene TRBV3-2) and TRBJ2-1, with 13 bases aligning to TRBD2. The germline CDR1 and CDR2 sequences are LGHDT and YNNKEL (reference sequence). The CDR3 length is 16 residues. V trimming: 5 bases; J trimming: 7 bases; junction bases outside the gene matches: 8. CDR3 bases: TGTGCCAGCAGCTTAAGACTAGCGGGGGGCCGGAATGAGCAGTTCTTC. Encoded protein: CASSLRLAGGRNEQFF.

This rearrangement joins TRBV10-3 to TRBJ1-3, with TRBD1 identical over 8 bases. J was trimmed by 3 bases and V by 7 bases; bases with no gene match: 8. Germline lookup yields CDR1 ENHRY and CDR2 SYGVKD. The CDR3 extends over 15 amino acids. For the CDR3, the DNA is TGTGCCATCAATGACAGGGGAAGGTTTGGAAACACCATATATTTT. Translated, it gives CAINDRGRFGNTIYF.

This CDR3 is CASSSASGGLDTQYF. CDR3 nucleotides: TGTGCCAGCAGTTCCGCCTCAGGGGGCCTAGATACGCAGTATTTT. The chain has TRBV28 and TRBJ2-3, with 8 bases fitting TRBD1. Germline CDR1 MDHEN, CDR2 SYDVKM. V shed 4 bases, J shed 5 bases, and the junction held 8 bases outside the gene matches. This CDR3 spans 15 amino acids.

This chain joins TRBV24-1 and TRBJ2-1, with D uncertain. Deletions cut 7 bases from V and 10 bases from J, with 19 bases between. Germline assignment: CDR1 KGHDR and CDR2 SFDVKD. The CDR3 has 14 residues. The CDR3 sequence: CATSQPSVEAEQFF. The CDR3 DNA sequence: TGTGCCACCAGCCAACCCTCTGTTGAGGCCGAGCAGTTCTTC.

The rearrangement links TRBV5-1 to TRBJ2-2; TRBD1 matches 9 bases. Germline lookup yields CDR1 SGHRS and CDR2 YFSETQ. After removal of 3 bases from V and 0 bases from J, the junction contained 6 bases not matched to a gene. The CDR3 is 17 amino acids. The CDR3 DNA reads as TGCGCCAGCAGCTCAGCCCGGGACAGGGCGAACACCGGGGAGCTGTTTTTT. This codes for CASSSARDRANTGELFF.

The chain uses TRBV10-3 and TRBJ1-4; 8 nucleotides agree with TRBD1. Germline CDR1 reads ENHRY; CDR2 reads SYGVKD. J lost 6 bases, V lost 3 bases, and 3 bases had no gene match. The CDR3 is 14 amino acids. CDR3 loop: CAISDQGAYEKLFF. CDR3 DNA sequence: TGTGCCATCAGTGACCAGGGGGCTTATGAAAAACTGTTTTTT.

V gene TRBV4-2 combines with J gene TRBJ1-1, with 8 bases that match TRBD1. V lost 1 base to trimming and J lost 0 bases; unmatched junction nucleotides: 7. The CDR3 consists of 17 residues. Germline V lookup: CDR1 LGHNA, CDR2 YNFKEQ. CDR3 protein: CASSQVRQGNMNTEAFF. In DNA form, the CDR3 reads TGTGCCAGCAGCCAAGTACGACAGGGGAACATGAACACTGAAGCTTTCTTT.

J is TRBJ2-1 and V is TRBV5-4, with TRBD2 as a possible D gene (6 bases). V lost 7 bases to trimming and J lost 2 bases, with 19 bases between them. The CDR3 is made up of 16 amino acids. Germline values: CDR1 SGHNT, CDR2 YYREEE (reference sequence). The CDR3 DNA reads TGTGCCAGCCTCGATGGTGGAGGAGGGGCCTACAATGAGCAGTTCTTC. Translating gives CASLDGGGGAYNEQFF.

This chain joins TRBV5-1 and TRBJ1-1; D gene unclear. Germline V gives CDR1 SGHRS, CDR2 YFSETQ. Trimming pared 0 bases from V and 2 bases from J, leaving 14 bases between. The CDR3 has 16 amino acids. This CDR3 reads CASSLVSGRENTEAFF. In DNA, the CDR3 is TGCGCCAGCAGCTTGGTGTCAGGCAGAGAAAACACTGAAGCTTTCTTT.

The chain couples TRBV6-2 or TRBV6-3 to TRBJ1-6; D perhaps matches TRBD1 (5 bases). Germline V gives CDR1 MNHEY, CDR2 SVGEGT. V was shortened by 0 bases and J by 10 bases, with 13 bases between the two germline ends. This CDR3 has 15 residues. The CDR3 reads CASSYSIGEGSPLHF. CDR3 coding DNA: TGTGCCAGCAGTTACTCGATTGGGGAGGGGTCACCCCTCCACTTT.

V usage is TRBV20-1 and J usage is TRBJ2-7; 7 bases align to TRBD1. Trimming cost V 6 bases and J 4 bases; bases outside gene matches: 3. This CDR3 region has 11 residues. From germline, CDR1 is DFQATT and CDR2 SNEGSKA (reference sequence). For the CDR3, the DNA is TGCAGTGCACAGACAGGGTACGAGCAGTACTTC. Translated, it gives CSAQTGYEQYF.